These 27 T cell receptor beta chains were sequenced from one sample in a study of blood T cell repertoires in COVID-19. Assay used: immunoSEQ multiplex PCR; TCRdb lists only in-frame clones, some missing. The table lists 250,000 to 300,000 clones, 81% of them singletons. Source material: peripheral blood. The receptors stem from a woman aged 60-75 years with active or convalescent COVID-19.

The CDR3 loop reads CATSDYRDRETNEQFF. In DNA form, the CDR3 reads TGTGCCACCAGTGATTACCGGGACAGGGAGACCAATGAGCAGTTCTTC. This chain joins TRBV24-1 and TRBJ2-1; TRBD1 aligns across 9 bases. The V segment lost 2 bases and the J segment 6 bases; nucleotides outside the gene matches: 7. Germline assignment: CDR1 KGHDR and CDR2 SFDVKD. This CDR3 spans 16 amino acids.

J is TRBJ1-6 and V is TRBV27; D unresolved. Germline V lookup: CDR1 MNHEY, CDR2 SMNVEV (reference sequence). With 7 bases removed from V and 0 bases from J, the gap between germline ends came to 4 bases. This CDR3 is built from 13 residues. The CDR3 sequence: CASKSSYNSPLHF. CDR3 nucleotide sequence: TGTGCCAGCAAGAGCTCCTATAATTCACCCCTCCACTTT.

This rearrangement joins TRBV5-1 to TRBJ2-7, with D possibly TRBD2 on 5 matching bases. Trimming left V 5 bases short and J 5 bases short, with 8 bases between. CDR3 length: 11 residues. Germline V lookup: CDR1 SGHRS, CDR2 YFSETQ. CDR3 nucleotides: TGCGCCAGCAGGTGGGAGAACGAGCAGTACTTC. Translation: CASRWENEQYF.

The chain is built from TRBV28 and TRBJ1-1; D gene unclear. Deletions cut 3 bases from V and 1 base from J, with 9 bases between. The germline V gene has CDR1 MDHEN and CDR2 SYDVKM. CDR3 length: 14 amino acids. The chain's CDR3 is CASSLAVENTEAFF. The CDR3 DNA sequence: TGTGCCAGCAGTTTGGCGGTCGAGAACACTGAAGCTTTCTTT.

This clone was detected a few times. The chain combines TRBV7-9 with TRBJ2-1, with a weak D call TRBD1 (5 bases). Between the trimmed V and J ends, which lost 7 bases and 1 base, there was a span of 17 bases. Germline loops: CDR1 SEHNR, CDR2 FQNEAQ (reference sequence). The CDR3 extends over 16 amino acids. The DNA of the CDR3 is TGTGCCAGCATAGATAGGGGTCCGCGTTCCTACAATGAGCAGTTCTTC. The encoded protein is CASIDRGPRSYNEQFF.

The chain recombines TRBV6-2 or TRBV6-3 with TRBJ2-2; D unresolved. CDR1 and CDR2 from the germline V gene are MNHEY and SVGEGT. V lost 2 bases to trimming and J lost 0 bases, with 10 bases between them. The CDR3 runs 16 residues. The CDR3 is CASSYGLRPNTGELFF. The DNA of the CDR3 is TGTGCCAGCAGTTACGGGTTGAGGCCGAACACCGGGGAGCTGTTTTTT.

The V gene is TRBV5-6, the J gene TRBJ2-2, with a weak D call TRBD2 (5 bases). This CDR3 contains 14 residues. Germline V gene sequence: CDR1 SGHDT, CDR2 YYEEEE. V was trimmed by 0 bases and J by 4 bases, leaving 7 bases between them. Here the CDR3 DNA reads TGTGCCAGCAGCTTGGTTCGGGGCACCGGGGAGCTGTTTTTT. Translation: CASSLVRGTGELFF.

This chain links TRBV7-3 with TRBJ2-3, with D perhaps matching TRBD1 (5 bases). This CDR3 contains 14 residues. The ends were cut back, 4 bases at V and 2 bases at J, with 10 bases in the middle. Germline-derived CDR1 and CDR2 are SGHTA and FQGTGA. CDR3 in amino acids: CASSSDRNTDTQYF. The CDR3 region has the DNA TGTGCCAGCAGCTCAGACAGAAACACAGATACGCAGTATTTT.

The rearrangement uses TRBV20-1 and TRBJ2-1; 8 bases fit TRBD1. Germline CDR1 DFQATT, CDR2 SNEGSKA (reference sequence). The trim removed 3 bases at V and 2 bases at J, leaving 6 bases unmatched. This CDR3 is 15 amino acids long. CDR3 sequence (DNA): TGCAGTGCTAGTCGCCGGACAGGGCCCTACAATGAGCAGTTCTTC. Translation gives CSASRRTGPYNEQFF.

This chain joins TRBV11-1 and TRBJ2-5, with TRBD2 matching 9 bases. Germline V gene lookup returns CDR1 SGHAT and CDR2 FQDESV (reference sequence). The CDR3 is 15 residues long. V shed 6 bases and J 1 base; nucleotides not matched to a gene: 6. The CDR3 DNA follows: TGTGCCAGCAGGTCGCGAGCGGGGGGCCAAGAGACCCAGTACTTC. Amino acids: CASRSRAGGQETQYF.

This chain links TRBV7-2 with TRBJ2-7; weak D call: TRBD1 (6 bases). The V end lost 0 bases, the J end lost 4 bases, and 10 bases lay between the germline ends. The germline gives CDR1 SGHTA, CDR2 FQGNSA. There are 14 residues in the CDR3. CDR3 residues: CASSLAGQTYEQYF. In DNA, the CDR3 is TGTGCCAGCAGCTTAGCGGGACAAACTTACGAGCAGTACTTC. Supplemented by reference TRBV7-2 and TRBJ2-7, the full variable domain reads GAGVSQSPSNKVTEKGKDVELRCDPISGHTALYWYRQSLGQGLEFLIYFQGNSAPDKSGLPSDRFSAERTGGSVSTLTIQRTQQEDSAVYLCASSLAGQTYEQYFGPGTRLTVT.

The chain couples TRBV4-2 to TRBJ1-2; 7 bases fit TRBD1. Unmatched junction bases numbered 6, after V lost 0 bases and J lost 5 bases. Germline CDR1 LGHNA, CDR2 YNFKEQ. CDR3 length: 15 amino acids. Here the CDR3 reads CASSQDLAGGYGYTF. CDR3 coding DNA: TGTGCCAGCAGCCAAGATTTAGCAGGGGGGTATGGCTACACCTTC.

The chain employs TRBV19 and TRBJ2-5; TRBD1 aligns across 8 bases. The CDR3 length is 13 residues. Per the germline V gene, CDR1 is LNHDA and CDR2 is SQIVND (reference sequence). The V segment lost 9 bases and the J segment 5 bases; nucleotides outside the gene matches: 8. The CDR3 DNA follows: TGTGCCAGCGGTGGACAGGGAGCGGAGACCCAGTACTTC. Translation: CASGGQGAETQYF.

In its sample, this clone was seen once. This chain uses TRBV7-9 with TRBJ1-1; possibly TRBD1 for D (5 bases). Trimming removed 1 base from V and 10 bases from J, with 16 bases in between. The germline V gene has CDR1 SEHNR and CDR2 FQNEAQ (reference sequence). The CDR3 is 14 residues long. The CDR3 coding sequence is TGTGCCAGCAGCTTAGGGGGCTCCCCCGCGGCAGCTTTCTTT. It specifies CASSLGGSPAAAFF.

V is TRBV7-2 and J is TRBJ2-2; weak D call: TRBD2 (5 bases). The CDR3 totals 14 residues. Germline CDR1 and CDR2: SGHTA and FQGNSA. V was cut by 5 bases and J by 6 bases, with 13 bases left in between. The CDR3 DNA reads TGTGCCAGCAGCACCGCGGGTGGGTCCGGGGAGCTGTTTTTT. It codes for CASSTAGGSGELFF.

This chain connects TRBV29-1 to TRBJ2-7, with D uncertain. Germline CDR1 is SQVTM and CDR2 is ANQGSEA. The CDR3 is made up of 12 amino acids. With 4 bases removed from V and 6 bases from J, the gap between germline ends came to 13 bases. The CDR3 sequence is CSVVQSSGEQYF. The CDR3 DNA reads TGCAGCGTTGTACAGTCCTCCGGCGAGCAGTACTTC.

The chain is built from TRBV5-1 and TRBJ1-1; possible D gene TRBD1, 5 bases. This CDR3 contains 13 residues. Between the trimmed V and J ends, which lost 4 bases and 1 base, there was a span of 8 bases. The germline gives CDR1 SGHRS, CDR2 YFSETQ. The CDR3 spells CASSVTENTEAFF. In DNA, the CDR3 is TGCGCCAGCAGCGTGACAGAGAACACTGAAGCTTTCTTT.

The CDR3 loop reads CASSLRASGESYNEQFF. The CDR3 nucleotides are TGTGCCAGCAGCCTGAGGGCTAGCGGGGAATCCTACAATGAGCAGTTCTTC. The genes are TRBV9 and TRBJ2-1; 9 bases line up with TRBD2. Unmatched junction bases numbered 9, after V lost 4 bases and J lost 1 base. Per germline, CDR1 SGDLS and CDR2 YYNGEE. This CDR3 has 17 residues.

The chain combines TRBV19 with TRBJ1-2; no definite D call. The V gene's germline CDR1 is LNHDA and CDR2 SQIVND (reference sequence). CDR3 length equals 16 residues. V lost 5 bases and J lost 4, with 20 bases in between. The CDR3 reads CASSVRAPGSTYGYTF. CDR3 nucleotides: TGTGCCAGTAGTGTTAGAGCCCCGGGATCGACCTATGGCTACACCTTC.

The V call is TRBV7-3, the J call TRBJ1-2, with no clear D. This CDR3 is 15 amino acids long. CDR1 is SGHTA, CDR2 FQGTGA, per germline. Trimming took 5 bases from V and 8 from J, leaving 21 bases between them. The CDR3 DNA reads TGTGCCAGCAGCGATTCCCCGACTCCATCGAGAGGCTACACCTTC. Translation gives CASSDSPTPSRGYTF.

The CDR3 bases are TGTGCCAGCACGGGACAACACACCGGGGAGCTGTTTTTT. Translating gives CASTGQHTGELFF. The V gene is TRBV9, the J gene TRBJ2-2; D perhaps matches TRBD1 (6 bases). Germline V gives CDR1 SGDLS, CDR2 YYNGEE. CDR3 size: 13 residues. V was pared by 6 bases and J by 3 bases, with 9 bases between.

On this clone: Other DNA sequences in the sample encode the same CDR3. The chain has TRBV9 and TRBJ2-7; 7 bases fit TRBD1. This CDR3 has 15 amino acids. Trimming removed 0 bases from V and 0 bases from J; junction bases left unmatched: 3. Germline CDR1 reads SGDLS; CDR2 reads YYNGEE. In DNA, the CDR3 is TGTGCCAGCAGCGTAGGGCAGGGGGTCTCCTACGAGCAGTACTTC. This gives the protein CASSVGQGVSYEQYF.

V and J are TRBV19 and TRBJ1-5; D ambiguous. V was cut by 7 bases and J by 6 bases, with 13 bases left in between. This CDR3 spans 13 amino acids. The V gene's germline CDR1 is LNHDA and CDR2 SQIVND (reference sequence). Here the CDR3 reads CASTPERSQPQHF. CDR3 nucleotide sequence: TGTGCCAGTACCCCTGAGAGGAGTCAGCCCCAGCATTTT. The full variable domain, with the rest looked up from reference TRBV19 and TRBJ1-5, is DGGITQSPKYLFRKEGQNVTLSCEQNLNHDAMYWYRQDPGQGLRLIYYSQIVNDFQKGDIAEGYSVSREKKESFPLTVTSAQKNPTAFYLCASTPERSQPQHFGDGTRLSIL.

V is TRBV19 and J is TRBJ2-6; no reliable D call. V shed 6 bases and J shed 4 bases, with 10 bases lying between them. This CDR3 spans 14 amino acids. Per the germline V gene, CDR1 is LNHDA and CDR2 is SQIVND (reference sequence). DNA for the CDR3: TGTGCCAGTAGCGAATTGGGCGGGGCCAACGTCCTGACTTTC. Encoded protein: CASSELGGANVLTF.

The chain joins TRBV21-1 to TRBJ2-6; TRBD2, as called in the table, went unchecked against the DNA. TRBV21-1 is a pseudogene segment. This CDR3 spans 18 amino acids. The CDR3 sequence is CASSKAAALISGANVLTF. The CDR3 nucleotides read TGTGCCAGCAGCAAAGCGGCGGCACTTATCTCTGGGGCCAACGTCCTGACTTTC.

This clone was picked up a small number of times. In the same sample, other DNA sequences code for this CDR3. J is TRBJ1-3 and V is TRBV7-9, with TRBD1 identical over 9 bases. Germline loops: CDR1 SEHNR, CDR2 FQNEAQ (reference sequence). With 5 bases clipped from V and 2 bases from J, the junction kept 4 bases outside the gene matches. The CDR3 totals 15 residues. The CDR3 nucleotides are TGTGCCAGCAGCCCACAGGGGGCGACTGGAAACACCATATATTTT. Its protein is CASSPQGATGNTIYF.

The CDR3 DNA reads TGTGCCAGCAGTTACGACAAGGCAACGGTCAATTCACCCCTCCACTTT. Encoded protein: CASSYDKATVNSPLHF. The chain recombines TRBV6-5 with TRBJ1-6; no clear D gene. Germline CDR1 is MNHEY and CDR2 is SVGAGI. V shed 2 bases and J shed 7 bases, with 15 bases lying between them. This CDR3 comprises 16 residues.